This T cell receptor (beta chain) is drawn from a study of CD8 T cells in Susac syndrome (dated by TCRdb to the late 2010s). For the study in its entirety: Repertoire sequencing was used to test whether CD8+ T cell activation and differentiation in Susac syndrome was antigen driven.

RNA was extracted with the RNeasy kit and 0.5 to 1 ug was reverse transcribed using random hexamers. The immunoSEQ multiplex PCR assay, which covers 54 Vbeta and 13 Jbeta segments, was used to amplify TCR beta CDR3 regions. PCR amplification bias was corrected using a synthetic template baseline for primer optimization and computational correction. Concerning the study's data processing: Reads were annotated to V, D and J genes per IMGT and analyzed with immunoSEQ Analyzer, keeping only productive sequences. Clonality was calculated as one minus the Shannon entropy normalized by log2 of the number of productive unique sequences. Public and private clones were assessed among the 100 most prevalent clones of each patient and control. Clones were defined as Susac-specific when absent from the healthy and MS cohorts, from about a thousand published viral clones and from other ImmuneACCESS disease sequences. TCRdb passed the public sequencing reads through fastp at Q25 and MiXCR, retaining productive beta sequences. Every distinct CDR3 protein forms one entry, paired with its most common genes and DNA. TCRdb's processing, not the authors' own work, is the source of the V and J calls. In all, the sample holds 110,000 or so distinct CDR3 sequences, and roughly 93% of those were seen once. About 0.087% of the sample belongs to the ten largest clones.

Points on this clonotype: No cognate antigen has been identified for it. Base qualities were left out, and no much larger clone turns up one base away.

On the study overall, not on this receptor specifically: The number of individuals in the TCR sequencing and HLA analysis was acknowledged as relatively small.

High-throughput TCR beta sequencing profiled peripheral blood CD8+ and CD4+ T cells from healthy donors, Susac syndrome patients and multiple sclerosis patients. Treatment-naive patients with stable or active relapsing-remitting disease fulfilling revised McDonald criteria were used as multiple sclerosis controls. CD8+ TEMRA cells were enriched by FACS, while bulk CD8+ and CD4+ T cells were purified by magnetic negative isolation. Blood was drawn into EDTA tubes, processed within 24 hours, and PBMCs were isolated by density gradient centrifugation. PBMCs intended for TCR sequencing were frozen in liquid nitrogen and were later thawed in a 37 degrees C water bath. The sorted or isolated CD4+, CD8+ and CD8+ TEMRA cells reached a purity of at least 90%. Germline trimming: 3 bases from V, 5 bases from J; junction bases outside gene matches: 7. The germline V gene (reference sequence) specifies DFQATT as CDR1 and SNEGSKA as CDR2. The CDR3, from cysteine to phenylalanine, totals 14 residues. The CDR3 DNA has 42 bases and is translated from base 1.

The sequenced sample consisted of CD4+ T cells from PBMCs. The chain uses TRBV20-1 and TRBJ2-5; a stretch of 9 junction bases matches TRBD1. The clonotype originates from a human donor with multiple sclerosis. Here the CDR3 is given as CSARDTGGGETQYF. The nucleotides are TGCAGTGCTAGGGACACAGGGGGCGGGGAGACCCAGTACTTC.